This T cell receptor beta chain was recovered during a study of blood T cell repertoires in COVID-19. Study-wide context: Samples of COVID-19 (acute and convalescent) were obtained from the United States, Italy and Spain. PBMCs, B-cell-depleted T cells, or T cells were the source of the cDNA or gDNA that made up the material.

Recruited during active infection, patients (from Seattle) were subsequently followed longitudinally. Original processing methods: How many nucleated cells were present was estimated from reference gene primer amplification. Sequencing used immunoSEQ multiplex PCR; TCRdb keeps in-frame clones, though not all of them. The V and J calls and clone size were taken over from that table, and D and trimming were inferred from the DNA. Among about 120,000 clones listed, 90% were seen once. V lost 0 bases and J lost 0, with 12 bases in between. From germline, CDR1 is SGHNT and CDR2 YYREEE (reference sequence). The CDR3 loop spans 16 amino acids.

This sequence was found in a woman in her sixties with COVID-19, enrolled during active disease. Sequencing input: peripheral blood. The V call is TRBV5-4, the J call TRBJ1-1, with a possible D match to TRBD1 (5 bases). Here the CDR3 reads CASSLDGGRMNTEAFF. CDR3 in DNA: TGTGCCAGCAGCTTGGATGGGGGGAGAATGAACACTGAAGCTTTCTTT.